This TCR beta chain came from a study of CD8 T cells in ankylosing spondylitis. Whole-study findings and limits: What appeared characteristic of ankylosing spondylitis blood was a TCR beta motif of fewer than ten highly homologous variants. Matched ankylosing spondylitis synovial fluid reportedly contained a significantly enriched population of disease-linked clones. Earlier authors reported some of these motif variants in reactive arthritis synovial fluid and blood.

Germline CDR1 is SGHDT and CDR2 is YYEEEE. V was cut by 4 bases and J by 2 bases, with 12 bases left in between. This CDR3 has 14 amino acids. TCRdb reanalysed the 5' RACE reads using MiXCR and keeps one entry per CDR3 protein. The sample has about 90,000 distinct CDR3 sequences, about 9% seen once. The table lists this clonotype with a few counts. What it binds is not known. The chain carries TRBV5-6 and TRBJ1-1; TRBD1 might be the D (5 bases). Sequenced sample: blood, either unsorted or a sorted T cell fraction (not recorded which). This receptor was taken from a male donor with ankylosing spondylitis. The CDR3 DNA is TGTGCCAGCAGCCCTATCAGGGTTAACACTGAAGCTTTCTTT. As protein: CASSPIRVNTEAFF.